Sequencing of this T cell receptor beta chain was carried out in a study of molecular identifiers for immune sequencing clone quantification. Overall study results and limits: Clonotypes topping 20 RNA copies carried over 98% of effector molecules but under 1% of naive ones. Highly expanded clones may be undercounted when identical TCR molecules share barcodes.

This clonotype has only a few counts. Antigen specificity is unknown. TCRdb re-analysed the PCR reads in MiXCR, keeping a single row per CDR3 protein. The sample contains over 600,000 distinct CDR3 sequences, 15% to 20% of which appear only once. Naive CD8 sequencing libraries were generated from approximately 20,000 to 1,000,000 sorted cells, with 10%, 30% or 50% RNA as input. Naive CD8 T cells were sorted, and the gate applied was CD8+CD4-CCR7+CD45RA+. V was clipped by 6 bases and J by 8 bases; unmatched bases: 4. The CDR3 spans 12 residues. Germline V lookup: CDR1 MNHNS, CDR2 SASEGT. This sequence was found in a human donor in good health. Some libraries in this study had Jurkat cell RNA spiked in. V and J are TRBV6-1 and TRBJ1-1; 9 nucleotides agree with TRBD1. Source material: naive CD8+ T cells from blood, with Jurkat cell RNA spiked in. Subset indicated: FACS-sorted CD8+CD4-CCR7+CD45RA+ naive T cells. The CDR3 nucleotides read TGTGCCAGCAGAGGGACAGGGATAGAAGCTTTCTTT. Translating gives CASRGTGIEAFF.